This T cell receptor beta chain was sequenced in a study of cytomegalovirus exposure and HLA in healthy donors (dated by TCRdb to about 2017). As for the study more broadly: An earlier analysis of several hundred of the donors reported about 260 Gb of sequence data and about 120 million unique TCR beta sequences obtained from about 179 million T cells. Approximately 310 gigabases of sequencing data and tens of millions of unique TCR sequences were included in an early release covering several hundred HLA-typed donors. Of the roughly 400 genotyped donors, roughly 85% fell in the genetic ancestry cluster associated with self-reported Caucasian donors. The aim of the study was to test whether cataloging public T cell receptors could identify signatures of past pathogen exposure. Using immunosequencing, the study profiled T cell repertoires from some 670 subjects and related those repertoires to cytomegalovirus serostatus. Along with the approximately 650-subject first cohort, a separate validation cohort of over a hundred different subjects was used. To predict cytomegalovirus infection status, the study combined high-throughput TCR immunosequencing, statistical association of individual TCRs with disease status, and machine learning. A later analysis re-analyzed previously published TCR beta repertoires from 666 donors and added high-resolution HLA genotyping to study TCR occurrence patterns. In the later analysis, no new phenotypic data were used to find candidate immune exposures; instead, reliance was placed on TCR beta sequences and their occurrence across donors. An earlier analysis of more than 450 of the donors used high-throughput TCR beta sequencing to judge whether each TCR beta V gene segment behaved as functional or pseudogenic. Donor age, sex, ethnicity and CMV serostatus were collected together with the repertoire data. A later genetic analysis took genome-wide SNP genotypes for about 65% of the 666 donors and used that subset as a discovery cohort. Every discovery cohort repertoire had been produced on one sequencing platform. Class I and class II HLA loci were covered by the typing at four-digit resolution. Typing coverage varied by locus: roughly 629-640 donors for A, B, C, DRB1 and DQB1; approximately 520 for DQA1; around 570 for DPA1; about 450 for DPB1. Several DR-DQ haplotypes were handled as single units for association and clustering, since linkage in the cohort was strong. Among 398 genotyped donors of the cohort, an average of approximately 250,000 unique TCR beta nucleotide sequences were sequenced per donor, roughly 20% of them non-productive. What the work shows at the level of the full study, not this receptor alone: In a later analysis, HLA-associated TCR beta chains showed more clonal expansion and lower generation probabilities than non-associated chains that were equally common. Three of the identified cytomegalovirus-associated TCR beta chains were confirmed in vitro to be specific for cytomegalovirus antigens. When HLA alleles, especially DR and DQ, strongly co-occurred, attributing TCR associations to individual alleles was difficult. A total of 164 TCR beta chains were listed by the study as associated with cytomegalovirus. CMV serostatus was the only immune exposure information available for the cohort. A later genetic analysis reported fewer N-insertions in productive TCRs among donors in an Asian-associated ancestry cluster than the roughly 620-donor mean. In an earlier analysis of approximately 600 of the donors, most TCR beta V segments were observed in productive rearrangements about 87% or about 30% of the time, broadly matching IMGT annotations. A cluster of highly shared sequence variants was judged likely to be a technical artifact of the sequencing pipeline. The classifier was reported to diagnose cytomegalovirus status with high specificity and sensitivity in both the original and validation cohorts. Most TCR sequences were observed very rarely across donors, whereas some public TCRs were present in many individuals. Because some donors lacked HLA typing at each locus, the association tests relied only on the typed subset. At a false discovery rate of 0.05, a later analysis linked 16,951 TCR beta sequences to specific HLA alleles. The authors suggested that the approach could potentially be extended to other disease states and immunological phenotypes. This cohort had only TCR beta chains sequenced, and the lack of alpha or paired-chain data limited which features could be detected. According to a later analysis, parvovirus B19, influenza, CMV and Epstein-Barr virus appeared linked to several top co-occurrence clusters. A further reported finding was that TCR beta sequences accurately predicted the HLA-A and HLA-B alleles for most subjects in the first cohort. Because the 87-base-pair reads could not distinguish some IMGT-functional V segments, including TRBV6-2 and TRBV6-3, those segments were excluded. In a later genetic analysis, a missense DCLRE1C variant was associated with V-gene and J-gene trimming of TCR beta chains, and the association was replicated in an independent cohort. Correlated functional status among segregating V segments might be attributable to linkage disequilibrium, but an unknown experimental factor could not be ruled out. Roughly uniform sequencing depth across donors was assumed in presence/absence analyses, although this assumption may not hold. Because counts were too low, some 16 rarely observed V segments, including chromosome 9 orphons, were excluded from the earlier analysis of several hundred of the donors. In a later analysis, the rate of TCR association differed among HLA loci, with DRB1 alleles having the most associated TCRs and HLA-C alleles having the fewest. In a later analysis, most CMV-associated TCR beta chains were found to appear HLA-restricted, with HLA associations seemingly driven largely by CMV exposure.

Comments on this clone: Its antigen remains unidentified. Base qualities were left out, and no much larger clone turns up one base away.

Trimming removed 3 bases from V and 1 base from J, leaving 13 bases between the germline ends. The germline V gene encodes CDR1 LNHDA and CDR2 SQIVND (reference sequence). The CDR3 runs 16 amino acids, cysteine and phenylalanine included. Of all the DNA, just the CDR3 is kept, 48 bases in frame from base 1. Libraries were made using the immunoSEQ multiplex PCR assay. The multiplex PCR relied on a mix of 60 forward primers for TCR Vbeta segments and 13 reverse primers for TCR Jbeta segments. A multiplex PCR assay on genomic DNA amplified the CDR3 region of rearranged TCR beta genes. On the Illumina HiSeq System, the amplified TCR beta libraries were sequenced as 87-base-pair reads. The original pipeline was this. A later analysis counted tens of millions of unique TCR beta chains across the 650 to 700 repertoires, and roughly 9.9 million of these chains were shared by at least two donors. Raw reads were error-corrected and collapsed into unique sequences with a nearest-neighbor algorithm that merged closely related sequences to remove PCR and sequencing errors. Alignment of CDR3 sequences to IMGT reference sequences was used to assign V, D and J gene segments. For a sequence to be retained, at least a six-nucleotide match to both a V gene segment and a J gene segment was required. Rearrangements were classified as productive when the CDR3 lacked stop codons and remained in frame with V and J, and all other rearrangements were classified as non-productive. Following IMGT convention, CDR3 was defined as the stretch from the second conserved V-encoded cysteine to the conserved J-encoded phenylalanine. The earlier analysis of a few hundred of the donors excluded any sequence lacking an unambiguous match to a single V gene segment. In an earlier analysis of some 590 of the donors, a V segment was called functional when productive rearrangements were above 56.7%, and segregating when the standard deviation between donors exceeded 5%. A statistical classification framework was built for diagnosing cytomegalovirus status from the catalog of TCR beta chain sequences. In a later analysis, V and J genes were assigned by comparing TCR nucleotide sequences against IMGT/GENE-DB human TR gene sequences. In a later analysis, CDR3 sequences and most-parsimonious VDJ recombination scenarios were assigned using the TCRdist pipeline. A later analysis defined each TCR beta chain by its CDR3 amino acid sequence plus V-gene family, and excluded reads lacking a unique V-gene family. A later analysis removed 500 to 650 highly shared, low-generation-probability nucleotide sequences to deal with suspected cross-contamination and a sequencing artifact. In a later analysis, a clonal expansion index was calculated for each public chain from normalized within-repertoire ranks of inferred template counts. In a later analysis, generation probabilities were computed with a VDJ recombination model fitted to out-of-frame rearrangements, and the resulting probabilities were checked against IGoR. A later analysis scored TCR-TCR, TCR-HLA and TCR-CMV co-occurrence with hypergeometric tests, applying a repertoire-size bias correction to TCR pairs. A later analysis estimated false discovery rates by permuting HLA or CMV assignments 20 times. In a later analysis, co-occurring TCRs were grouped using DBSCAN, with TCRdist sequence similarity added in when clustering inside HLA-allele-positive subsets. For co-occurrence clustering, repertoires with fewer than 30,000 or more than 120,000 public chains were excluded, along with four to six repertoires with anomalous nucleotide sharing. Sourced from immuneACCESS, this table was stored by TCRdb with only in-frame sequences that have V and J called. A share of the clones is absent; for the studies checked, an unresolved V gene accounts for under half, and the remainder has no known explanation. From that table come the V and J calls and clone size; the DNA was used to work out D and trimming. The sample data list roughly 130,000 clones, and about four fifths of these were observed just once. The ten largest clones represent 5% to 5.5% of the sample.

In total, fewer than 750 healthy bone marrow donors made up the cohort. At the time of sampling, all cohort members were nominally healthy, though unrecorded immune exposures were likely present. The donor was CMV seronegative and was included in the group of 352 seronegative cohort members. A peripheral blood sample was collected from each donor, and TCR beta sequencing was performed on peripheral blood mononuclear cells. The Qiagen DNeasy Blood Extraction Kit was used to extract genomic DNA from the blood cell samples. The sequencing input was PBMCs. This TCR derives from a man aged 25 to 40 in good health and CMV-seronegative. The rearranged chain carries TRBV19 and TRBJ1-5; TRBD1 is possibly the D segment (5 matching bases). At the DNA level, the sequence is TGTGCCAGTAGTATTGGGGGGGGTTCGAGCAATCAGCCCCAGCATTTT. Translated, it gives CASSIGGGSSNQPQHF.